Detailed here is one T cell receptor (beta chain). The table came from immunoSEQ multiplex PCR; TCRdb's copy has only in-frame clones and leaves some out. Of under 150,000 clones listed, about 85% are singletons. These data originate in a study of blood T cell repertoires in COVID-19. Between the trimmed V and J ends, which lost 5 bases and 3 bases, there was a span of 10 bases. The CDR3 is made up of 13 amino acids. Sequencing input: PBMCs or T cells enriched from blood (not recorded which). The receptor's source is a woman in her thirties or forties who had recovered from COVID-19. The rearrangement joins TRBV12-3 or TRBV12-4 to TRBJ1-1; D perhaps matches TRBD1 (6 bases). DNA of the CDR3: TGTGCCAGCAGTCGCAGGGGCTACACTGAAGCTTTCTTT. It specifies CASSRRGYTEAFF.